This TCR beta chain is drawn from a study of cytomegalovirus exposure and HLA in healthy donors. Germline values: CDR1 LNHDA, CDR2 SQIVND (reference sequence). This CDR3 is 15 amino acids long. V lost 4 bases to trimming and J lost 6 bases; unmatched junction nucleotides: 11. The PCR used 60 Vbeta and 13 Jbeta primers. Data came from immunoSEQ multiplex PCR; TCRdb stores just in-frame clones and leaves some out. The sample lists around 190,000 clones; over 60% were seen once. Worth noting for this clone: Its cognate antigen is unknown.

Notes on the study in general: Reports indicate that TCR beta sequences accurately predicted the HLA-A and HLA-B alleles of most subjects.

This sequence originates from a woman in her thirties or forties in good health and CMV-seronegative. The sample comprised PBMCs. The chain carries TRBV19 and TRBJ1-2; 7 bases line up with TRBD1. CDR3 protein: CASSTTRDSLNGYTF. The CDR3 DNA reads as TGTGCCAGTAGTACTACTCGGGACAGCCTGAATGGCTACACCTTC. The variable domain in full, with the rest retrieved from reference TRBV19 and TRBJ1-2, is DGGITQSPKYLFRKEGQNVTLSCEQNLNHDAMYWYRQDPGQGLRLIYYSQIVNDFQKGDIAEGYSVSREKKESFPLTVTSAQKNPTAFYLCASSTTRDSLNGYTFGSGTRLTVV.